What follows are 12 T cell receptor beta chains derived from one specimen sequenced in a study of T cell responses to AZD1222 COVID-19 vaccine. Assay: immunoSEQ multiplex PCR; the TCRdb copy retains only in-frame clones and omits some. The repertoire has 100,000 to 150,000 clones, about nine tenths of them found once; the top ten carry less than 8.5%. This specimen consisted of peripheral blood, obtained on day 0 of AZD1222 vaccination. All receptors come from an adult in good health.

The chain uses TRBV6-5 and TRBJ1-2, with D uncertain. Germline V gene data show CDR1 as MNHEY and CDR2 as SVGAGI. With 6 bases removed from V and 5 bases from J, the gap between germline ends came to 13 bases. The CDR3 totals 13 residues. The CDR3 DNA reads as TGTGCCAGCAGCAAGAAATCTGGGTATGGCTACACCTTC. The encoded protein is CASSKKSGYGYTF.

The V call is TRBV4-2, the J call TRBJ2-7; D remains ambiguous. Germline V gene data show CDR1 as LGHNA and CDR2 as YNFKEQ. The CDR3 is 14 residues long. With 4 bases removed from V and 1 base from J, the gap between germline ends came to 11 bases. CDR3 loop: CASSLKDRSYEQYF. The DNA for the CDR3 is TGTGCCAGCAGCCTAAAAGACCGATCCTACGAGCAGTACTTC.

The V gene is TRBV7-2, the J gene TRBJ1-1; tentatively, D is TRBD1 (5 bases). Trimming cost V 4 bases and J 1 base, with 10 bases left between them. Germline assignment: CDR1 SGHTA and CDR2 FQGNSA. CDR3 size: 14 residues. The CDR3 loop is CASSYYRRNTEAFF. DNA for the CDR3: TGTGCCAGCAGCTATTACAGGAGGAACACTGAAGCTTTCTTT.

This chain connects TRBV4-3 to TRBJ2-3; TRBD1 aligns across 9 bases. This CDR3 is built from 15 residues. Per the germline V gene, CDR1 is LGHNA and CDR2 is YSLEER. After removal of 4 bases from V and 3 bases from J, the junction contained 5 bases not matched to a gene. The CDR3 sequence is CASSLGQGITDTQYF. CDR3 coding DNA: TGCGCCAGCAGCCTCGGACAGGGGATTACAGATACGCAGTATTTT.

The V gene is TRBV18, the J gene TRBJ2-5; the match to TRBD2 covers 7 bases. This CDR3 is 14 amino acids long. Per germline, CDR1 KGHSH and CDR2 LQKENI. After removal of 0 bases from V and 7 bases from J, the junction contained 5 bases not matched to a gene. The CDR3 here is CASSPPVREGTQYF. CDR3 bases: TGTGCCAGCTCACCACCGGTCAGGGAGGGGACCCAGTACTTC. Using reference TRBV18 and TRBJ2-5 for the parts outside the CDR3, the full variable domain is NAGVMQNPRHLVRRRGQEARLRCSPMKGHSHVYWYRQLPEEGLKFMVYLQKENIIDESGMPKERFSAEFPKEGPSILRIQQVVRGDSAAYFCASSPPVREGTQYFGPGTRLLVL.

The chain has TRBV10-3 and TRBJ1-5, with D unclear. Germline CDR1 ENHRY, CDR2 SYGVKD. V lost 11 bases and J lost 2, with 16 bases in between. The CDR3 length is 14 residues. The CDR3 reads CASGSGVGNQPQHF. The CDR3 nucleotides are TGTGCCTCGGGGTCCGGTGTGGGCAATCAGCCCCAGCATTTT.

The chain uses TRBV5-1 and TRBJ2-3, with 7 positions matching TRBD1. Germline V gene data show CDR1 as SGHRS and CDR2 as YFSETQ. The length of the CDR3 is 15 residues. The V gene end was trimmed by 1 base and the J gene end by 2 bases; junction bases not matched to a gene: 4. For the CDR3, the DNA is TGCGCCAGCAGCTTGAGGGGGCTGGCCACAGATACGCAGTATTTT. Translating gives CASSLRGLATDTQYF.

The chain has TRBV29-1 and TRBJ1-2, with unresolved D. The CDR3 extends over 11 amino acids. Per the germline V gene, CDR1 is SQVTM and CDR2 is ANQGSEA. The ends were cut back, 4 bases at V and 8 bases at J, with 11 bases in the middle. CDR3 protein: CSVVYLGGYTF. In DNA form, the CDR3 reads TGCAGCGTTGTTTATCTGGGGGGCTACACCTTC.

This chain uses TRBV19 with TRBJ2-2; possible D gene TRBD1, 6 bases. V lost 3 bases and J lost 4, with 18 bases in between. The CDR3 is 17 residues long. The germline V gene encodes CDR1 LNHDA and CDR2 SQIVND (reference sequence). The CDR3 region has the DNA TGTGCCAGTAGTATGGGGACACGCAGCCAACTCACCGGGGAGCTGTTTTTT. Translation: CASSMGTRSQLTGELFF.

J is TRBJ1-5 and V is TRBV9, with unresolved D. Germline V CDR1 and CDR2: SGDLS, YYNGEE. Trimming left V 0 bases short and J 0 bases short, with 10 bases between. This CDR3 spans 16 amino acids. In DNA form, the CDR3 reads TGTGCCAGCAGCGTAGTTAGTGACGGTAGCAATCAGCCCCAGCATTTT. Translating gives CASSVVSDGSNQPQHF.

The chain has TRBV28 and TRBJ2-5; no definite D call. The CDR3 is 15 residues long. V was pared by 8 bases and J by 7 bases, with 23 bases between. Per the germline V gene, CDR1 is MDHEN and CDR2 is SYDVKM. The CDR3 nucleotides read TGTGCCAGCCTCCCACCGGTAGGGCGGAGAGGGACCCAGTACTTC. This translates into CASLPPVGRRGTQYF.

This clone was picked up one time. The genes are TRBV4-3 and TRBJ1-1; D gene uncertain. Trimming left V 4 bases short and J 7 bases short, with 16 bases between. There are 14 residues in the CDR3. Germline V CDR1 and CDR2: LGHNA, YSLEER. CDR3 protein: CASSLSGPPGEAFF. CDR3 nucleotide sequence: TGCGCCAGCAGCCTATCGGGCCCTCCCGGTGAAGCTTTCTTT.